The 4 T cell receptor beta chains in this list originate from one sample, sequenced in a study of shared clonotypes between healthy human individuals. Profiled with immunoSEQ multiplex PCR; TCRdb holds only in-frame clones, not every one. Among roughly 2.1 million clones listed, about 92% were seen once. CD45RO-negative, CCR7-positively selected cells formed the naive CD8 fraction, excluding terminally differentiated effector memory CD45RA+ cells. Sequences were obtained from naive CD8+ T cells from PBMCs. The receptors were gathered from a man aged 18 to 29 in good health. Some clones in this sample may be carry-over from other donors' samples.

V usage is TRBV6-6 and J usage is TRBJ2-7; D gene unclear. The V gene lost 4 bases and the J gene lost 6 bases, with 13 bases spanning the gap. In germline, CDR1 is MNHNY, CDR2 SVGAGI (reference sequence). This CDR3 contains 13 residues. The CDR3 reads CASSSNYVGEQYF. The CDR3 coding sequence is TGTGCCAGCAGTTCCAATTATGTCGGCGAGCAGTACTTC.

Points on this clone: Other DNA sequences in this sample translate to the same CDR3. V and J are TRBV4-1 and TRBJ2-3, with a weak D call TRBD1 (6 bases). CDR1 is MGHRA and CDR2 is YSYEKL in the germline V gene. The V gene lost 0 bases and the J gene lost 3 bases, with 7 bases spanning the gap. The CDR3 consists of 14 residues. This CDR3 is CASSQDTGTDTQYF. The CDR3 DNA reads as TGCGCCAGCAGCCAAGATACAGGGACAGATACGCAGTATTTT.

Here the CDR3 reads CASTMYGLAGVPSYNEQFF. The DNA for the CDR3 is TGTGCCAGCACCATGTATGGGCTAGCGGGAGTACCGTCCTACAATGAGCAGTTCTTC. This chain links TRBV27 with TRBJ2-1; 10 bases are shared with TRBD2. Germline V gene sequence: CDR1 MNHEY, CDR2 SMNVEV (reference sequence). CDR3 length equals 19 residues. V shed 7 bases and J 1 base; nucleotides not matched to a gene: 16.

The genes are TRBV7-9 and TRBJ2-3; 10 positions match TRBD2. The germline CDR1 and CDR2 sequences are SEHNR and FQNEAQ (reference sequence). Germline trimming cut 5 bases from V and 3 bases from J; bases unmatched to any gene: 8. The CDR3 covers 16 residues. CDR3 in amino acids: CASSSRTSGPTDTQYF. The CDR3 DNA follows: TGTGCCAGCAGCAGCCGGACTAGCGGCCCTACAGATACGCAGTATTTT.